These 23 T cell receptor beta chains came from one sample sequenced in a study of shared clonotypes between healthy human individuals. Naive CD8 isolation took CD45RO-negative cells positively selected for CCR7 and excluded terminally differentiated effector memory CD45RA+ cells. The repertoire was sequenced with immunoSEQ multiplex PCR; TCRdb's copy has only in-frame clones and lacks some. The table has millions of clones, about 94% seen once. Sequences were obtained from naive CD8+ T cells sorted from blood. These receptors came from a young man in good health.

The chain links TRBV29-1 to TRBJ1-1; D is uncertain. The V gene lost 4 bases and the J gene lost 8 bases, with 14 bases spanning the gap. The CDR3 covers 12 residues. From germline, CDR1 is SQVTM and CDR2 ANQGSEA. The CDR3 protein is CSVVDSPSEAFF. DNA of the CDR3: TGCAGCGTTGTTGACTCACCTTCAGAAGCTTTCTTT.

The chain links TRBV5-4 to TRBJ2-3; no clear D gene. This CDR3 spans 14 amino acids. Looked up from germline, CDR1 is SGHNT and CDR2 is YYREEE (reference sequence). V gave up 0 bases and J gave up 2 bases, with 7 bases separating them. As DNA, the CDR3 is TGTGCCAGCAGCTTGGCCCCAGTCACAGATACGCAGTATTTT. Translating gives CASSLAPVTDTQYF.

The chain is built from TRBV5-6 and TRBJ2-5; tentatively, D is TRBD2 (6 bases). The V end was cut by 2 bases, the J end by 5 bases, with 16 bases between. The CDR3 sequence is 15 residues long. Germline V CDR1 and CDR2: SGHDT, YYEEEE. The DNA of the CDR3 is TGTGCCAGCAGCTTTCCGGGACTGGGAAGGGAGACCCAGTACTTC. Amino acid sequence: CASSFPGLGRETQYF.

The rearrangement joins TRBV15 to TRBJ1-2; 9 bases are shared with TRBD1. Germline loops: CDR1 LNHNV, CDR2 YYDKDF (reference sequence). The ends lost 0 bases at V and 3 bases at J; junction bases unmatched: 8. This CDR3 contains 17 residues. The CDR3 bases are TGTGCCACCAGCAGAGATACCGAACAGGGGGCCGACTATGGCTACACCTTC. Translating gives CATSRDTEQGADYGYTF. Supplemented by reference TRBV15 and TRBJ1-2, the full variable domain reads DAMVIQNPRYQVTQFGKPVTLSCSQTLNHNVMYWYQQKSSQAPKLLFHYYDKDFNNEADTPDNFQSRRPNTSFCFLDIRSPGLGDTAMYLCATSRDTEQGADYGYTFGSGTRLTVV.

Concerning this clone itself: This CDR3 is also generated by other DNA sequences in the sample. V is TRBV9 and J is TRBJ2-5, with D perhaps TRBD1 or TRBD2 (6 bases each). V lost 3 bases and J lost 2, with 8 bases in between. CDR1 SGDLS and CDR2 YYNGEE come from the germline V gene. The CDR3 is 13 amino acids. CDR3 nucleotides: TGTGCCAGCAGCGAGGGGGGACAAGAGACCCAGTACTTC. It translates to CASSEGGQETQYF.

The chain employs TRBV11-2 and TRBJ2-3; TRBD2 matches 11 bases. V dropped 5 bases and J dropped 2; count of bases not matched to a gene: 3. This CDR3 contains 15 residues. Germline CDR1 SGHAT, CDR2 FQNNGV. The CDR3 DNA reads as TGTGCCAGCAGCCCTAGCGGGGGGCCCACAGATACGCAGTATTTT. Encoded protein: CASSPSGGPTDTQYF.

CDR3 protein: CAINSGGPIQETQYF. CDR3 nucleotides: TGTGCCATCAATTCGGGGGGACCCATCCAAGAGACCCAGTACTTC. The J gene is TRBJ2-5, the V gene TRBV10-3; the match to TRBD2 covers 7 bases. V was clipped by 7 bases and J by 1 base; unmatched bases: 9. Germline CDR1 reads ENHRY; CDR2 reads SYGVKD. This CDR3 spans 15 amino acids.

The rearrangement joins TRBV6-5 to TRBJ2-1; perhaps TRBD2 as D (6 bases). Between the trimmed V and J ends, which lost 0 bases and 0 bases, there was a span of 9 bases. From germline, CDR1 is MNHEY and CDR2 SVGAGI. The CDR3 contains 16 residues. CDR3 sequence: CASSYSTRRSYNEQFF. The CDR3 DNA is TGTGCCAGCAGTTACTCGACTAGACGCTCCTACAATGAGCAGTTCTTC.

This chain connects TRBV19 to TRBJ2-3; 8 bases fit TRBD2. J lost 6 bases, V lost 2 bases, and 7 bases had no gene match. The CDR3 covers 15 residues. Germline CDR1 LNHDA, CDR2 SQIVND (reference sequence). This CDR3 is CASSITAGGTDTQYF. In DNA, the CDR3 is TGTGCCAGTAGTATAACGGCGGGGGGAACGGATACGCAGTATTTT. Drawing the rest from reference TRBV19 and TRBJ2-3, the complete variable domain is DGGITQSPKYLFRKEGQNVTLSCEQNLNHDAMYWYRQDPGQGLRLIYYSQIVNDFQKGDIAEGYSVSREKKESFPLTVTSAQKNPTAFYLCASSITAGGTDTQYFGPGTRLTVL.

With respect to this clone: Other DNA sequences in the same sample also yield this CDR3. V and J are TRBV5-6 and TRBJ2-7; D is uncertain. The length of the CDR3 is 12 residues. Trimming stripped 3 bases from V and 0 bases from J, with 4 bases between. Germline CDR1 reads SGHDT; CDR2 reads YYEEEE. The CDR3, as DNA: TGTGCCAGCAGCTCGGCCTCCTACGAGCAGTACTTC. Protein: CASSSASYEQYF.

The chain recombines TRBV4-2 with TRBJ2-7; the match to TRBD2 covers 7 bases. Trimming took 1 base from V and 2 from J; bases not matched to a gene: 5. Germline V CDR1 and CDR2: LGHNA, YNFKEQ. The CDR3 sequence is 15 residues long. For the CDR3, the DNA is TGTGCCAGCAGCCAAGGGCTAGCGGTAACCTACGAGCAGTACTTC. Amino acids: CASSQGLAVTYEQYF.

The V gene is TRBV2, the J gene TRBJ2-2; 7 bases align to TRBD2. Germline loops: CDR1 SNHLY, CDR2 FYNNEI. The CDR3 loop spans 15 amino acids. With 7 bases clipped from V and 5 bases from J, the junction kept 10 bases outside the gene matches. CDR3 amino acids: CASNPTGEGTGELFF. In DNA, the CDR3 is TGTGCCAGCAACCCAACGGGGGAGGGTACCGGGGAGCTGTTTTTT.

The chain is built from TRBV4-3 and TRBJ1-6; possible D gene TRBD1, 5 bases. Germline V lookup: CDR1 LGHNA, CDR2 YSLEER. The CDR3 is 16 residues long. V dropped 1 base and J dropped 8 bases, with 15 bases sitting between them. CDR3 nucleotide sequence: TGCGCCAGCAGCCAAGCTACACAGGTGTCGGATTCACCCCTCCACTTT. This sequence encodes CASSQATQVSDSPLHF.

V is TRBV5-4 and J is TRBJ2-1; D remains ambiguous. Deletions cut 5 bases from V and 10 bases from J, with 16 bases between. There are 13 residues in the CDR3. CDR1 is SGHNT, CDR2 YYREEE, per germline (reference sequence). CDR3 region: CASRRWSGGEQFF. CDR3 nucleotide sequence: TGTGCCAGCAGGCGCTGGTCCGGCGGAGAGCAGTTCTTC.

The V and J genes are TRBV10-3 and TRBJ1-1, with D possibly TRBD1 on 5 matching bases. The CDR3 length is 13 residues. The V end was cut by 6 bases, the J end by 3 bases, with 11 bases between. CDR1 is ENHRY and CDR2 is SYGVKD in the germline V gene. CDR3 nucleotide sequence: TGTGCCATCAGACTGACAGCTGACACTGAAGCTTTCTTT. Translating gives CAIRLTADTEAFF.

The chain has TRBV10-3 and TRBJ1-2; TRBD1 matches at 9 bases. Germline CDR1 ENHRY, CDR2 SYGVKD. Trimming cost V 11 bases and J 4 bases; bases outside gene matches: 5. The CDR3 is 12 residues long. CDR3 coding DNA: TGTGCCGCCGGGACAGGGTCCTATGGCTACACCTTC. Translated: CAAGTGSYGYTF.

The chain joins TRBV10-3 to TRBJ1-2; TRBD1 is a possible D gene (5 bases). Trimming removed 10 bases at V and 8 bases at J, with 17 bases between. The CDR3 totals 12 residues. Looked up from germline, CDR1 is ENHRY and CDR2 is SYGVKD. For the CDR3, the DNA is TGTGCCACCCTGAATGGAAGGGACGGCTACACCTTC. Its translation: CATLNGRDGYTF.

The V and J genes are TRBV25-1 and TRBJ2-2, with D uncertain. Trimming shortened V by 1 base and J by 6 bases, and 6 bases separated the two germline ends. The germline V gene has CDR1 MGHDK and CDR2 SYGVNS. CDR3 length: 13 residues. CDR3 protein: CASSEFRAGELFF. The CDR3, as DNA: TGTGCCAGCAGTGAATTCCGGGCCGGGGAGCTGTTTTTT.

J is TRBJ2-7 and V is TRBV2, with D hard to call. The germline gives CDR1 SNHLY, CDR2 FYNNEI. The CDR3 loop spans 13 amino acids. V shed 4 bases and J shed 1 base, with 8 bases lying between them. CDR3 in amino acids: CASSGDPSYEQYF. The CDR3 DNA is TGTGCCAGCAGTGGGGATCCTTCCTACGAGCAGTACTTC. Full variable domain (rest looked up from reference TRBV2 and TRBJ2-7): EPEVTQTPSHQVTQMGQEVILRCVPISNHLYFYWYRQILGQKVEFLVSFYNNEISEKSEIFDDQFSVERPDGSNFTLKIRSTKLEDSAMYFCASSGDPSYEQYFGPGTRLTVT.

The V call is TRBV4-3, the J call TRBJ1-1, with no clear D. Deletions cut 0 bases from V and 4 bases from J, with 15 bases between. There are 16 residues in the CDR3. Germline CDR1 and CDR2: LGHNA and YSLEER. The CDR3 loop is CASSQDGGEGPTEAFF. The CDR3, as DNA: TGCGCCAGCAGCCAAGATGGCGGAGAAGGGCCCACTGAAGCTTTCTTT.

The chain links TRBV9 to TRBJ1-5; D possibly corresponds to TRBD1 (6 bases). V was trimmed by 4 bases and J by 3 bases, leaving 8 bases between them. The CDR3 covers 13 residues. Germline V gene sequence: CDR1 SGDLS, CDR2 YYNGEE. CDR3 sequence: CASSRQDNQPQHF. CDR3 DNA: TGTGCCAGCAGCCGACAGGACAATCAGCCCCAGCATTTT.

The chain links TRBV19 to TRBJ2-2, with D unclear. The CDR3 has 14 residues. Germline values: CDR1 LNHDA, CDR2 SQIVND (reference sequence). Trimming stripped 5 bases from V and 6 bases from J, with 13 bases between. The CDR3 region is CASSLAGGPGELFF. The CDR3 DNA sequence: TGTGCCAGTAGTCTGGCAGGCGGTCCCGGGGAGCTGTTTTTT.

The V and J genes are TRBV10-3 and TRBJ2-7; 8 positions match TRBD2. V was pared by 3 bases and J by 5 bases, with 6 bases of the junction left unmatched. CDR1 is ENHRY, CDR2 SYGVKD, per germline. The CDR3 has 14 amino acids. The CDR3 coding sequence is TGTGCCATCAGTGATCAAGGACTAGCTGACGAGCAGTACTTC. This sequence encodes CAISDQGLADEQYF.